Presented here are 26 T cell receptor beta chains from one specimen sequenced in a study of a mutant IDH1 vaccine in newly diagnosed glioma. TCRdb keeps only in-frame clones here, not all; method: immunoSEQ multiplex PCR. This table has around 50,000 clones, approximately 90% appearing once. Documented time point: baseline, week 1 (first vaccination visit). The treatment denotes: pre-vaccination baseline after standard-of-care therapy. The specimen was PBMCs, collected from a glioma patient treated with radiotherapy, temozolomide or both. These receptors came from a man in his forties with glioma.

V gene TRBV20-1 combines with J gene TRBJ2-7; no clear D gene. The germline gives CDR1 DFQATT, CDR2 SNEGSKA (reference sequence). The length of the CDR3 is 11 residues. The germline V and J ends were trimmed by 4 bases and 3 bases, with 7 bases remaining between them. CDR3 in amino acids: CSATPVYEQYF. The CDR3 DNA is TGCAGTGCTACTCCTGTCTACGAGCAGTACTTC.

This chain links TRBV13 with TRBJ2-1, with 9 bases identical to TRBD2. Germline V lookup: CDR1 PRHDT, CDR2 FYEKMQ (reference sequence). The junction had 11 bases not matched to a gene; V was cut back by 5 bases and J by 6 bases. The CDR3 has 16 residues. The CDR3 here is CASSPWGSGSVNEQFF. CDR3 nucleotide sequence: TGTGCCAGCAGCCCCTGGGGTAGCGGGAGTGTCAATGAGCAGTTCTTC.

This clone was observed a single time. The V and J genes are TRBV7-7 and TRBJ2-5, with D hard to call. Looked up from germline, CDR1 is SSHAT and CDR2 is FNYEAQ (reference sequence). This CDR3 has 13 amino acids. Deletions cut 7 bases from V and 4 bases from J, with 13 bases between. CDR3 nucleotide sequence: TGTGCCAGCACTCCGAGCCAGAGAGAGACCCAGTACTTC. As protein: CASTPSQRETQYF.

The chain links TRBV25-1 to TRBJ2-1; weak D call: TRBD1 (6 bases). The CDR3 runs to 10 residues. Germline V gives CDR1 MGHDK, CDR2 SYGVNS. The germline V and J ends were trimmed by 6 bases and 11 bases, with 8 bases remaining between them. In nucleotides, the CDR3 is TGTGCCAGCAGGGGGACACAGCAGTTCTTC. It encodes CASRGTQQFF.

V is TRBV5-4 and J is TRBJ1-1, with D possibly matching TRBD1 (5 bases). This CDR3 has 15 amino acids. The germline V and J ends were trimmed by 4 bases and 0 bases, with 13 bases remaining between them. The germline gives CDR1 SGHNT, CDR2 YYREEE (reference sequence). The CDR3: CASSIGTAMNTEAFF. The CDR3 DNA is TGTGCCAGCAGCATAGGGACGGCCATGAACACTGAAGCTTTCTTT.

This clone was observed once. The chain has TRBV5-5 and TRBJ2-1; D is unresolved. V was clipped by 4 bases and J by 9 bases, with 5 bases between them. The length of the CDR3 is 10 residues. The V gene's germline CDR1 is SGHKS and CDR2 YYEKEE (reference sequence). Here the CDR3 reads CASSLVEQFF. CDR3 nucleotides: TGTGCCAGCAGCCTGGTTGAGCAGTTCTTC.

The CDR3 loop reads CASSFLGGNTGELFF. The DNA of the CDR3 is TGTGCCAGTAGTTTTCTAGGGGGAAACACCGGGGAGCTGTTTTTT. The chain carries TRBV19 and TRBJ2-2; D is possibly TRBD1 (6 bases). Germline CDR1 reads LNHDA; CDR2 reads SQIVND (reference sequence). Trimming removed 5 bases at V and 2 bases at J, with 12 bases between. This CDR3 contains 15 residues.

The chain combines TRBV27 with TRBJ1-5; D is unclear. The CDR3 loop spans 19 amino acids. Germline V gives CDR1 MNHEY, CDR2 SMNVEV (reference sequence). The V end was cut by 8 bases, the J end by 0 bases, with 26 bases between. The CDR3 DNA reads as TGTGCCAGCTCTGGGTCGCAGGCCTCCCCCCTCTATAGCAATCAGCCCCAGCATTTT. The encoded protein is CASSGSQASPLYSNQPQHF.

The chain's CDR3 is CASSLVWGEGNTIYF. DNA for the CDR3: TGTGCCAGCAGCTTAGTGTGGGGCGAGGGAAACACCATATATTTT. The chain joins TRBV7-8 to TRBJ1-3; a weak D match, TRBD1 (5 bases). The CDR3 has 15 residues. Germline CDR1 and CDR2: SGHVS and FQNEAQ. Trimming cost V 1 base and J 4 bases, with 11 bases left between them.

This clone was seen once. The chain carries TRBV21-1 and TRBJ2-2; the table's D call of TRBD2 was not tested on the DNA. TRBV21-1 is a listed pseudogene. The length of the CDR3 is 18 residues. The CDR3 protein is CASSMRELAGDFAGELFF. In DNA, the CDR3 is TGTGCCAGCAGCATGAGGGAGCTAGCGGGAGATTTCGCCGGGGAGCTGTTTTTT.

The chain links TRBV7-3 to TRBJ2-1; 7 bases align to TRBD1. The CDR3 is made up of 15 amino acids. CDR1 SGHTA and CDR2 FQGTGA come from the germline V gene. The V segment lost 6 bases and the J segment 8 bases; nucleotides outside the gene matches: 13. DNA of the CDR3: TGTGCCAGCAGTCCAGACGCGGGTAGGGGGCATGAGCAGTTCTTC. Translated, it gives CASSPDAGRGHEQFF.

The V call is TRBV19, the J call TRBJ2-2, with D unresolved. The CDR3 contains 12 residues. Trimming left V 2 bases short and J 7 bases short, with 5 bases between. Germline V lookup: CDR1 LNHDA, CDR2 SQIVND (reference sequence). The CDR3 protein is CASSIHIGELFF. The DNA of the CDR3 is TGTGCCAGTAGTATACACATCGGGGAGCTGTTTTTT.

This clone appeared a single time. V gene TRBV6-1 combines with J gene TRBJ2-7; 7 nucleotides align to TRBD2. V lost 3 bases, J lost 4 bases, and 6 bases stayed unmatched. CDR1 and CDR2 (germline): MNHNS, SASEGT. The CDR3 is made up of 14 amino acids. CDR3 in amino acids: CASSEGGTQYEQYF. DNA for the CDR3: TGTGCCAGCAGTGAGGGAGGGACCCAATACGAGCAGTACTTC.

The chain combines TRBV29-1 with TRBJ1-3; D remains ambiguous. Germline CDR1 is SQVTM and CDR2 is ANQGSEA. The CDR3 loop spans 12 amino acids. V lost 6 bases and J lost 3, with 9 bases in between. This chain's CDR3 is CSVSISGNTIYF. CDR3 sequence (DNA): TGCAGCGTGTCTATCAGTGGAAACACCATATATTTT.

This chain connects TRBV4-3 to TRBJ2-3; 7 positions agree with TRBD2. The CDR3 contains 15 residues. From germline, CDR1 is LGHNA and CDR2 YSLEER. The V and J ends lost 0 bases and 5 bases, in that order; junction bases with no gene match: 5. The CDR3 protein is CASSQEKRDGDTQYF. Here the CDR3 DNA reads TGCGCCAGCAGCCAAGAGAAGCGGGACGGAGATACGCAGTATTTT.

The V gene is TRBV5-1, the J gene TRBJ2-7; D gene uncertain. Germline V lookup: CDR1 SGHRS, CDR2 YFSETQ. The CDR3 contains 15 residues. Trimming shortened V by 0 bases and J by 0 bases, and 10 bases separated the two germline ends. DNA of the CDR3: TGCGCCAGCAGCTTGGGTTTCGGGTCCTCCTACGAGCAGTACTTC. Translation gives CASSLGFGSSYEQYF.

The chain combines TRBV28 with TRBJ2-7, with D perhaps matching TRBD1 (5 bases). The CDR3 contains 14 residues. V was pared by 5 bases and J by 7 bases, with 18 bases between. The germline gives CDR1 MDHEN, CDR2 SYDVKM. The CDR3 nucleotides are TGTGCCAGCAGTATCCCGTCAGGGAAAGGGGAGCAGTACTTC. Translation: CASSIPSGKGEQYF.

This chain uses TRBV10-2 with TRBJ2-7; maybe TRBD1 (6 bases). V was cut by 3 bases and J by 3 bases, with 6 bases left in between. The germline V gene has CDR1 WSHSY and CDR2 SAAADI. The CDR3 loop spans 12 amino acids. The CDR3 DNA reads as TGCGCCAGCAGTGACAGGGGCTACGAGCAGTACTTC. Its translation: CASSDRGYEQYF.

J is TRBJ1-2 and V is TRBV9; 8 nucleotides align to TRBD1. Germline V CDR1 and CDR2: SGDLS, YYNGEE. The CDR3 has 15 residues. V was clipped by 0 bases and J by 4 bases; unmatched bases: 5. The CDR3: CASSVEGQAVYGYTF. For the CDR3, the DNA is TGTGCCAGCAGCGTAGAGGGACAGGCTGTCTATGGCTACACCTTC.

CDR3 DNA sequence: TGTGCCATCAGTGTAGAGACTAGCGATAGGACCCAGTACTTC. Translated: CAISVETSDRTQYF. The V and J genes are TRBV10-3 and TRBJ2-5, with TRBD2 matching over 8 bases. Germline values: CDR1 ENHRY, CDR2 SYGVKD. The CDR3 has 14 residues. V was clipped by 4 bases and J by 7 bases; unmatched bases: 8.

This clone was seen only once. This sequence joins TRBV6-6 and TRBJ1-2; TRBD1 matches 9 bases. With V trimmed by 8 bases and J by 2 bases, 3 bases remained unmatched. In germline, CDR1 is MNHNY, CDR2 SVGAGI (reference sequence). The CDR3 is made up of 13 amino acids. The CDR3 DNA reads as TGTGCCAGCGGACAGGGGAACAACTATGGCTACACCTTC. Its translation: CASGQGNNYGYTF.

The rearrangement links TRBV19 to TRBJ1-1; possible D gene TRBD1, 6 bases. The CDR3 is made up of 13 amino acids. CDR1 is LNHDA and CDR2 is SQIVND in the germline V gene (reference sequence). V was clipped by 3 bases and J by 7 bases, with 12 bases between them. CDR3 loop: CASSMGPGVEAFF. CDR3 bases: TGTGCCAGTAGTATGGGCCCAGGGGTTGAAGCTTTCTTT.

The chain combines TRBV9 with TRBJ1-2; 7 bases are a match to TRBD1. Germline V gives CDR1 SGDLS, CDR2 YYNGEE. The CDR3 sequence is 17 residues long. After removal of 1 base from V and 4 bases from J, the junction contained 13 bases not matched to a gene. The CDR3 reads CASSVYPPQTGAYGYTF. CDR3 nucleotides: TGTGCCAGCAGCGTATACCCCCCCCAAACAGGGGCCTATGGCTACACCTTC. The full variable domain, rest sourced from reference TRBV9 and TRBJ1-2, is DSGVTQTPKHLITATGQRVTLRCSPRSGDLSVYWYQQSLDQGLQFLIQYYNGEERAKGNILERFSAQQFPDLHSELNLSSLELGDSALYFCASSVYPPQTGAYGYTFGSGTRLTVV.

The chain couples TRBV7-2 to TRBJ1-1, with D perhaps matching TRBD1 (6 bases). Deletions cut 5 bases from V and 6 bases from J, with 16 bases between. The germline V gene encodes CDR1 SGHTA and CDR2 FQGNSA. The CDR3 spans 14 residues. The CDR3 sequence is CASSPRGMGAEAFF. Here the CDR3 DNA reads TGTGCCAGCAGCCCAAGGGGGATGGGGGCTGAAGCTTTCTTT.

The V gene is TRBV6-6, the J gene TRBJ1-5; 7 nucleotides align to TRBD1. This CDR3 spans 16 amino acids. Looked up from germline, CDR1 is MNHNY and CDR2 is SVGAGI (reference sequence). Trimming took 7 bases from V and 0 from J; bases not matched to a gene: 9. CDR3 loop: CASTRLGTDSNQPQHF. CDR3 sequence (DNA): TGTGCCAGCACGAGACTGGGGACAGATAGCAATCAGCCCCAGCATTTT.

The J gene is TRBJ2-2, the V gene TRBV15; 7 nucleotides agree with TRBD2. J was trimmed by 1 base and V by 8 bases; bases with no gene match: 4. Looked up from germline, CDR1 is LNHNV and CDR2 is YYDKDF (reference sequence). The CDR3 has 14 amino acids. The CDR3 DNA reads as TGTGCCACCGGGGGGGGGAGGAACACCGGGGAGCTGTTTTTT. Protein sequence: CATGGGRNTGELFF.